This T cell receptor (beta chain) stems from a study of CD8 T cells in ankylosing spondylitis. Study outcomes and limitations: A number of the motif variants had already been described in reactive arthritis synovial fluid and blood. Fewer than 10 highly homologous variants made up a TCR beta motif that seemed to typify ankylosing spondylitis blood.

As to this clonotype: What it binds is unknown.

As the method for making TCR beta libraries, quantitative 5'-RACE with molecular barcodes was used. TCRdb re-called the 5' RACE reads with MiXCR, one entry per CDR3 protein. Of 200,000 to 250,000 distinct CDR3 sequences listed, approximately 20% are singletons. Trimming removed 0 bases at V and 4 bases at J, with 15 bases between. CDR1 is LGHNA, CDR2 YSLEER, per germline. The CDR3 runs 16 residues. The origin of this receptor is a male donor with ankylosing spondylitis. Material for sequencing was blood, either unsorted or a sorted T cell fraction (not recorded which). The chain uses TRBV4-3 and TRBJ1-1, with D perhaps matching TRBD1 (5 bases). The CDR3 region is CASSQDVQGGITEAFF. The CDR3 bases are TGCGCCAGCAGCCAAGACGTGCAGGGCGGTATCACTGAAGCTTTCTTT.